Sequencing of this T cell receptor (beta chain) was carried out in a study of patients and donors after allogeneic stem cell transplantation. TCRdb re-called the RT-PCR reads through MiXCR, storing one row per CDR3 protein. Here the sample spans roughly 1,800 distinct CDR3 sequences, 4% to 5% being singletons. Trimming took off 5 bases at V and 5 bases at J, with 12 bases between the two ends. Germline values: CDR1 SGHNT, CDR2 YYREEE (reference sequence). The CDR3 has 13 residues. The chain couples TRBV5-4 to TRBJ2-3; D may be TRBD2 (6 bases). Sequencing was performed on blood, either unsorted or a sorted T cell fraction (not recorded which). This TCR derives from a human donor who was either an allogeneic HSCT recipient or a stem cell or donor lymphocyte infusion donor (not recorded which). It is not recorded whose cells these are; they may come from a transplant donor. The CDR3 region is CASREGGVDTQYF. The CDR3 DNA reads as TGTGCCAGCAGGGAGGGCGGGGTAGATACGCAGTATTTT.